Listed below are T cell receptor beta chains from one sample, sequenced in a study of blood T cell repertoires in COVID-19. Only in-frame clones appear in the TCRdb table, and some are missing; sequencing was by immunoSEQ multiplex PCR. The repertoire holds 400,000 to 500,000 clones, with about 88% as singletons. The specimen was PBMCs or T cells enriched from blood (not recorded which). The receptors come from a woman aged 18 to 35 who had been exposed to COVID-19. CDR3s include the opening cysteine and the closing phenylalanine or tryptophan. Each record gives: J gene, V gene, CDR3 protein.

>TRBJ1-1|TRBV13
CASSLTAGWGPLNTEAFF
>TRBJ2-5|TRBV18
CASSPSNIAAQETQYF
>TRBJ2-7|TRBV5-1
CASSRLAGGYEQYF
>TRBJ2-7|TRBV5-4
CASSLGSGTSGVEQYF
>TRBJ1-1|TRBV29-1
CSVQGTGGGTEAFF
>TRBJ2-7|TRBV28
CASSPGQGPDSYEQYF
>TRBJ2-7|TRBV10-1
CASSGQAHSEQYF
>TRBJ2-5|TRBV6-5
CASSYSTAGGPETQYF
>TRBJ2-2|TRBV4-3
CASSHPRTGNTGELFF
>TRBJ1-2|TRBV12-5
CASGLGQGFGYTF
>TRBJ2-7|TRBV13
CASSSSTEYEQYF
>TRBJ2-5|TRBV7-2
CASSLGPSGGAQETQYF
>TRBJ2-7|TRBV4-1
CASSRLGHSSYEQYF
>TRBJ1-1|TRBV5-1
CASSTLRGNTEAFF
>TRBJ1-2|TRBV6-2/TRBV6-3
CASSPTSGNPNYGYTF
>TRBJ1-2|TRBV5-6
CASSKGQGNYGYTF
>TRBJ2-7|TRBV7-8
CASSWDSSYEQYF
>TRBJ1-1|TRBV6-5
CASSRDIQNTEAFF
>TRBJ2-2|TRBV7-2
CASSLATGSGGELFF
>TRBJ1-1|TRBV25-1
CASSIQGVRTEAFF